Listed below are T cell receptor beta chains from one sample, sequenced in a study of blood T cell repertoires in COVID-19. Sequencing used immunoSEQ multiplex PCR; TCRdb keeps in-frame clones, though not all of them. The sample shows some 40,000 clones, around 92% of them seen only once. Sequenced sample: peripheral blood. These receptors came from an elderly woman with acute or convalescent COVID-19. CDR3s include the opening cysteine and the closing phenylalanine or tryptophan. The D gene is left open where the match is weak. Size is stated for part of the rows, as once, few or many counts, or as a class when the clone is expanded.

size,D,V,J,length,CDR3,DNA
NA,TRBD1,TRBV18,TRBJ2-7,15,CASSPVRDRVYEQYF,TGTGCCAGCTCACCGGTCCGGGACAGGGTCTACGAGCAGTACTTC
NA,NA,TRBV10-3,TRBJ1-6,16,CAISDGGSSYNSPLHF,TGTGCCATCAGTGACGGGGGGAGCTCCTATAATTCACCCCTCCACTTT
NA,TRBD1,TRBV11-2,TRBJ2-7,14,CASSSRTGTYEQYF,TGTGCCAGCAGCTCCAGGACAGGCACCTACGAGCAGTACTTC
NA,NA,TRBV29-1,TRBJ1-1,12,CSVRGGNTEAFF,TGCAGCGTTCGGGGGGGGAACACTGAAGCTTTCTTT
NA,NA,TRBV21-1,TRBJ2-4,12,CASRTSVNIQYF,TGTGCCAGCCGGACTAGCGTTAACATTCAGTACTTC
once,TRBD1,TRBV19,TRBJ1-5,14,CASSADRGNQPQHF,TGTGCCAGTAGTGCGGACAGGGGGAATCAGCCCCAGCATTTT
NA,NA,TRBV19,TRBJ2-5,14,CASSRQVGIETQYF,TGTGCCAGTAGTCGACAGGTGGGGATCGAGACCCAGTACTTC
NA,TRBD1,TRBV7-3,TRBJ2-3,15,CASSLVQGGTDTQYF,TGTGCCAGCAGCTTAGTCCAGGGGGGCACAGATACGCAGTATTTT
NA,TRBD1,TRBV27,TRBJ1-6,15,CASSWNRGFISPLHF,TGTGCCAGCAGTTGGAACAGGGGCTTCATTTCACCCCTCCACTTT
NA,NA,TRBV12-5,TRBJ2-3,13,CASGLTGTDTQYF,TGTGCTAGTGGTTTGACAGGGACAGATACGCAGTATTTT
NA,NA,TRBV15,TRBJ1-4,14,CATSRTGVNEKLFF,TGTGCCACCAGCAGAACGGGGGTTAATGAAAAACTGTTTTTT
NA,TRBD1,TRBV16,TRBJ1-1,18,CASSHRLGGQVVNTEAFF,TGTGCCAGCAGCCACCGGTTGGGTGGACAGGTCGTAAACACTGAAGCTTTCTTT
NA,TRBD2,TRBV11-2,TRBJ2-1,19,CASSLYGARGGGPDNEQFF,TGTGCCAGCAGCCTCTACGGAGCGCGGGGGGGCGGTCCGGACAATGAGCAGTTCTTC
few,TRBD1,TRBV28,TRBJ1-6,16,CASSPILGQGNSPLHF,TGTGCCAGCAGTCCCATTCTGGGACAGGGTAATTCACCCCTCCACTTT
NA,NA,TRBV19,TRBJ2-3,15,CASSMGAGLTDTQYF,TGTGCCAGTAGTATGGGGGCAGGGCTCACAGATACGCAGTATTTT
NA,TRBD1,TRBV12-5,TRBJ1-2,15,CARWSGRTGGYGYTF,TGTGCTAGATGGTCTGGTAGGACAGGGGGCTATGGCTACACCTTC
NA,TRBD1,TRBV11-2,TRBJ1-3,16,CASSAKPGQGFNTIYF,TGTGCCAGCAGCGCAAAACCGGGACAGGGGTTTAACACCATATATTTT
NA,TRBD1,TRBV6-1,TRBJ1-3,17,CASSEGTGGASGNTIYF,TGTGCCAGCAGTGAGGGGACAGGGGGCGCCTCTGGAAACACCATATATTTT
NA,NA,TRBV5-1,TRBJ1-2,14,CASSLAGQGSGYTF,TGCGCCAGCAGCTTGGCCGGGCAGGGTAGTGGCTACACCTTC
NA,NA,TRBV6-6,TRBJ2-5,16,CASSYSGQIGQETQYF,TGTGCCAGCAGTTACTCCGGACAGATCGGGCAAGAGACCCAGTACTTC
NA,NA,TRBV19,TRBJ2-3,18,CASSIIRGSGIHTDTQYF,TGTGCCAGTAGTATAATAAGGGGGTCCGGGATACACACAGATACGCAGTATTTT
NA,NA,TRBV5-1,TRBJ1-4,15,CASRGTGINGEKLFF,TGCGCCAGCAGGGGTACAGGGATAAACGGTGAAAAACTGTTTTTT
few,NA,TRBV5-1,TRBJ1-1,13,CASSPDIAFGAFF,TGCGCCAGCAGCCCGGACATAGCCTTCGGGGCTTTCTTT
NA,NA,TRBV19,TRBJ1-6,14,CASSTGSYNSPLHF,TGTGCCAGTAGTACAGGGTCCTATAATTCACCCCTCCACTTT
NA,NA,TRBV14,TRBJ1-5,13,CASSRQGNQPQHF,TGTGCCAGCAGCAGACAGGGCAATCAGCCCCAGCATTTT
NA,TRBD2,TRBV18,TRBJ2-1,16,CASSPPFGGDYNEQFF,TGTGCCAGCTCACCACCGTTCGGGGGGGATTACAATGAGCAGTTCTTC
NA,NA,TRBV18,TRBJ2-7,13,CASSPPSSYEQYF,TGTGCCAGCTCACCACCTTCTAGCTACGAGCAGTACTTC
NA,TRBD1,TRBV5-4,TRBJ1-1,15,CASSLPGTGETEAFF,TGTGCCAGCAGCCTGCCTGGGACAGGGGAGACTGAAGCTTTCTTT
NA,TRBD1,TRBV19,TRBJ1-5,17,CASSIRGDRGSRQPQHF,TGTGCCAGTAGTATTCGGGGGGACAGGGGGTCGCGACAGCCCCAGCATTTT
NA,NA,TRBV7-9,TRBJ2-6,16,CASSFPGRLGANVLTF,TGTGCCAGCAGCTTTCCAGGAAGATTAGGGGCCAACGTCCTGACTTTC
NA,TRBD2,TRBV11-2,TRBJ2-3,15,CASSSLGGEVDTQYF,TGTGCCAGCAGCTCGTTGGGGGGGGAAGTGGATACGCAGTATTTT
NA,TRBD1,TRBV5-1,TRBJ2-1,13,CASSPGQWNEQFF,TGCGCCAGCAGCCCGGGACAGTGGAATGAGCAGTTCTTC
NA,NA,TRBV3-1/TRBV3-2,TRBJ2-2,14,CASSQGGFAGELFF,TGTGCCAGCAGCCAAGGAGGGTTTGCCGGGGAGCTGTTTTTT
NA,NA,TRBV16,TRBJ1-2,14,CASSQMRSYYGYTF,TGTGCCAGCAGCCAGATGAGGTCATACTATGGCTACACCTTC
NA,TRBD2,TRBV7-9,TRBJ2-2,17,CASSLLAGDGKAGELFF,TGTGCCAGCAGTTTACTAGCGGGGGACGGAAAGGCCGGGGAGCTGTTTTTT
NA,TRBD1,TRBV18,TRBJ1-3,15,CASSLDRAGGNTIYF,TGTGCCAGCTCGCTGGACAGGGCTGGTGGAAACACCATATATTTT
NA,TRBD1,TRBV5-1,TRBJ1-4,15,CASSLTGGGVEKLFF,TGCGCCAGCAGCCTAACAGGGGGAGGAGTAGAAAAACTGTTTTTT
NA,NA,TRBV5-1,TRBJ1-4,15,CASSFQTGSNEKLFF,TGCGCCAGCAGCTTCCAGACAGGCAGTAATGAAAAACTGTTTTTT
NA,TRBD1,TRBV5-8,TRBJ2-5,15,CASSLVPGQQETQYF,TGTGCCAGCAGCTTGGTGCCGGGACAGCAAGAGACCCAGTACTTC
NA,NA,TRBV27,TRBJ1-5,14,CASSSRGSNQPQHF,TGTGCCAGCAGTTCTAGGGGGAGCAATCAGCCCCAGCATTTT
few,NA,TRBV20-1,TRBJ1-5,14,CSASGGSRNQPQHF,TGCAGTGCTAGTGGCGGGTCTCGAAATCAGCCCCAGCATTTT
once,NA,TRBV20-1,TRBJ1-1,11,CSASRRTEAFF,TGCAGTGCTAGCCGGAGGACTGAAGCTTTCTTT
NA,NA,TRBV12-3/TRBV12-4,TRBJ1-5,13,CASSFRGMEPQHF,TGTGCCAGCAGTTTTCGGGGGATGGAGCCCCAGCATTTT
NA,TRBD1,TRBV2,TRBJ1-1,15,CASDRGSSTNTEAFF,TGTGCCAGCGACAGGGGGTCATCGACGAACACTGAAGCTTTCTTT
NA,NA,TRBV7-9,TRBJ1-2,16,CASMGQGKNSNYGYTF,TGTGCCAGCATGGGGCAAGGGAAAAACTCTAACTATGGCTACACCTTC
NA,TRBD2,TRBV5-1,TRBJ2-3,16,CASSLTSGGIADTQYF,TGCGCCAGCAGCTTAACTAGCGGGGGGATTGCAGATACGCAGTATTTT
NA,TRBD1,TRBV19,TRBJ1-5,17,CASSISGTGGFNQPQHF,TGTGCCAGTAGTATATCTGGGACAGGGGGCTTCAATCAGCCCCAGCATTTT
NA,NA,TRBV2,TRBJ1-5,15,CASRIGDNGNQPQHF,TGTGCCAGCAGGATCGGGGACAATGGCAATCAGCCCCAGCATTTT
NA,NA,TRBV5-1,TRBJ2-5,14,CASSLLGGEETQYF,TGCGCCAGCAGCTTGTTGGGGGGAGAAGAGACCCAGTACTTC
NA,TRBD1,TRBV6-5,TRBJ1-2,15,CASSYRQDRNYGYTF,TGTGCCAGCAGTTACCGCCAGGACAGGAACTATGGCTACACCTTC
NA,TRBD1,TRBV27,TRBJ1-6,15,CASSLNRGGNSPLHF,TGTGCCAGCAGTCTCAACAGGGGCGGAAATTCACCCCTCCACTTT
NA,NA,TRBV7-3,TRBJ1-2,13,CASSLRPDYGYTF,TGTGCCAGCAGCTTAAGGCCAGACTATGGCTACACCTTC
NA,NA,TRBV2,TRBJ1-5,16,CASSLTPGYSNQPQHF,TGTGCCAGCAGTTTGACCCCGGGTTATAGCAATCAGCCCCAGCATTTT